This TCR beta chain was identified in a study of tumor and adjacent non-tumor tissue in lung cancer. A modified ARM-PCR protocol with three rounds of nested PCR amplified TCRbeta. TCRdb itself ran the multiplex PCR reads through MiXCR, one entry per CDR3 protein. Among tens of thousands of distinct CDR3 sequences listed, roughly 80% were seen once. Germline CDR1 reads MDHEN; CDR2 reads SYDVKM. This CDR3 contains 14 residues. No cell sorting was done before RNA was extracted from the tissue. Distant lung tissue was collected more than 3 cm away from the tumor edge. About this clonotype itself: Mismatch with germline at one junction end may stem from a read error.

V and J are TRBV28 and TRBJ1-2, with 7 bases lining up with TRBD1. The sample taken for sequencing was distant non-tumor lung tissue. The sequence was obtained from a man aged 60 to 75 with non-small cell lung cancer. CDR3 region: CASSPGQTSIGYTF. The CDR3, as DNA: TGTGCCAGCAGCCCGGGACAGACGTCGATTGGCTATACCTTC.